The rows below give T cell receptor beta chains drawn from one sample of a study of long-term antiretroviral therapy in people with HIV. Generated by immunoSEQ multiplex PCR, the TCRdb table keeps only in-frame clones and is missing some. Here the sample spans 25,000 to 30,000 clones, 75% to 90% being singletons. The specimen comprised unsorted PBMCs, sampled 2.9 years after starting antiretroviral therapy. Source of these receptors: a man aged 50-60 years with HIV. Each CDR3 is given with its conserved first and last residue. Each record gives: V gene, J gene, CDR3 protein.

>TRBV19|TRBJ1-5
CASSIDPGQASLGPQHF
>TRBV6-5|TRBJ1-2
CASTQTGGNYGYTF
>TRBV18|TRBJ1-5
CASSLKEGLFGQPQHF
>TRBV6-5|TRBJ1-1
CASSRQQGAATEAFF
>TRBV11-1|TRBJ2-2
CASSSQQYTGELFF
>TRBV5-8|TRBJ1-6
CASSLGVGRGSEDSPLHF
>TRBV13|TRBJ1-2
CASAVGQGNNGYTF
>TRBV6-1|TRBJ1-4
CASSSQGVVSKLFF
>TRBV5-4|TRBJ1-2
CASSPDRGRDGYTF
>TRBV5-4|TRBJ1-1
CASSFQVGYTEAFF
>TRBV2|TRBJ2-5
CASSSAPGYGETQYF
>TRBV28|TRBJ1-5
CASSYSGVRHF
>TRBV1|TRBJ1-1
CTQPGPHEAWDEAFF
>TRBV7-2|TRBJ1-1
CASSLDSRRAFF
>TRBV5-5|TRBJ2-7
CASSLVEGSPIYEQYF
>TRBV2|TRBJ2-7
CASSENRGSSYEQYF
>TRBV6-5|TRBJ1-6
CASGNRASNSPLHF
>TRBV11-2|TRBJ1-3
CASSLDGLSGNTIYF
>TRBV4-1|TRBJ2-1
CASSPFRGGDNEQFF
>TRBV28|TRBJ1-6
CASSIRQVGSPLHF
>TRBV2|TRBJ1-5
CASTGTGGRQPQHF